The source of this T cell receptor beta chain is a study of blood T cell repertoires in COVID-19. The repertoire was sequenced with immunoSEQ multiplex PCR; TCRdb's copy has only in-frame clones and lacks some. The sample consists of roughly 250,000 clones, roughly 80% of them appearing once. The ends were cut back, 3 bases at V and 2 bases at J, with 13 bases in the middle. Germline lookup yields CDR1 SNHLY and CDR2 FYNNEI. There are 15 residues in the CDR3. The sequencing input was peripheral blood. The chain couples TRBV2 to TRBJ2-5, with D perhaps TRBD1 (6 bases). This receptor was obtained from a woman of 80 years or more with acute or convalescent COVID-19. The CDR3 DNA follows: TGTGCCAGCAGTGACGGGACACAGCCACAAGAGACCCAGTACTTC. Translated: CASSDGTQPQETQYF.